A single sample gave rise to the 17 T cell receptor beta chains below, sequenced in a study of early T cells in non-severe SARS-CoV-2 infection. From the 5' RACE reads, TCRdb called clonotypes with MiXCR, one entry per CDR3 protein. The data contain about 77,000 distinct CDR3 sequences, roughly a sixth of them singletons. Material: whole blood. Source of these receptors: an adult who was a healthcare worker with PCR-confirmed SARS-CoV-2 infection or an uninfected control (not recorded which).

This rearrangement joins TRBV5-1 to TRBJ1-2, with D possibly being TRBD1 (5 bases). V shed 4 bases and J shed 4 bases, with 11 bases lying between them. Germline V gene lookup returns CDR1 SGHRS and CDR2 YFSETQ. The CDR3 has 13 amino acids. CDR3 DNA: TGCGCCAGCAGCCCCGACAGCGGCTATGGCTACACCTTC. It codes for CASSPDSGYGYTF.

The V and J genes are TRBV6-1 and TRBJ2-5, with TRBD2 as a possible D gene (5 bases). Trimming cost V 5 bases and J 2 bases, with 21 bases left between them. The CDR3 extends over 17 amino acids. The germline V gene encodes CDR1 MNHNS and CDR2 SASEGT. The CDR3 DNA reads TGTGCCAGCAGTCCCCGACCCGATTGGGCGGGTCAAGAGACCCAGTACTTC. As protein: CASSPRPDWAGQETQYF.

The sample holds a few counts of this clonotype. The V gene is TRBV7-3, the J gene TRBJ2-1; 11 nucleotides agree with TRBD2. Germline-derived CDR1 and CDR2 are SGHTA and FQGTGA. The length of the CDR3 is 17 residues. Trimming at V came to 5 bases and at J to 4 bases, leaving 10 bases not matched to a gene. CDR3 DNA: TGTGCCAGCAGCCCGTCGGGGACTAGCGGTCTATACAATGAGCAGTTCTTC. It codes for CASSPSGTSGLYNEQFF.

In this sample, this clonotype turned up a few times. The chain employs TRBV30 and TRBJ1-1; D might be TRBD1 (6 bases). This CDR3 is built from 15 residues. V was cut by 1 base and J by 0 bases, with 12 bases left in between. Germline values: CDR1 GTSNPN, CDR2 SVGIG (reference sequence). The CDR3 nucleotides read TGTGCCTGGAGTGCGGGGACACGGATGAACACTGAAGCTTTCTTT. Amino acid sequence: CAWSAGTRMNTEAFF. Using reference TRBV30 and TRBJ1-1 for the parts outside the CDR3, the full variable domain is SQTIHQWPATLVQPVGSPLSLECTVEGTSNPNLYWYRQAAGRGLQLLFYSVGIGQISSEVPQNLSASRPQDRQFILSSKKLLLSDSGFYLCAWSAGTRMNTEAFFGQGTRLTVV.

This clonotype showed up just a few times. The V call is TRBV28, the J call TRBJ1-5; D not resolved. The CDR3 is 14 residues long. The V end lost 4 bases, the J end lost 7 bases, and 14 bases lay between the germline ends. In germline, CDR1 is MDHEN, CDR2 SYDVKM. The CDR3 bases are TGTGCCAGCAGTTCCCCTCATGCTACCCAGCCCCAGCATTTT. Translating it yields CASSSPHATQPQHF.

CDR3 sequence reads: CASSLGWELEYNSPLHF. CDR3 nucleotides: TGTGCCAGCAGTTTAGGGTGGGAACTCGAGTATAATTCACCCCTCCACTTT. The chain recombines TRBV28 with TRBJ1-6; D not resolved. Trimming cost V 2 bases and J 4 bases, with 15 bases left between them. From germline, CDR1 is MDHEN and CDR2 SYDVKM. The CDR3 is 17 amino acids.

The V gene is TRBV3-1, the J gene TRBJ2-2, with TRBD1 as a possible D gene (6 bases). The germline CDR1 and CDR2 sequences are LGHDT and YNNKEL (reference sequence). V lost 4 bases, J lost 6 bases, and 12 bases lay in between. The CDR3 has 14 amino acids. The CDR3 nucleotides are TGTGCCAGCAGCCGTTATGGGGGCGCCGGGGAGCTGTTTTTT. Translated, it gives CASSRYGGAGELFF.

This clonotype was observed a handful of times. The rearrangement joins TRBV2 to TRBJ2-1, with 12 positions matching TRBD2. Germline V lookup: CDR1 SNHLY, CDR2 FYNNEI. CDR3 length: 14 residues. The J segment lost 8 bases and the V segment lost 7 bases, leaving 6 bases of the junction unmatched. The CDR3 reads CASNPSGRVDEQFF. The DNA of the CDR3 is TGTGCCAGCAACCCTAGCGGGAGGGTTGATGAGCAGTTCTTC.

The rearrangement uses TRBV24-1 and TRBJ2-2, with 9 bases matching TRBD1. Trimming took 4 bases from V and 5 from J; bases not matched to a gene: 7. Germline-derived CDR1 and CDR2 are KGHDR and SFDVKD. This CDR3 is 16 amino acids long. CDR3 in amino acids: CATSDTGQGRTGELFF. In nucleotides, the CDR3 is TGTGCCACCAGTGACACCGGACAGGGGCGGACCGGGGAGCTGTTTTTT.

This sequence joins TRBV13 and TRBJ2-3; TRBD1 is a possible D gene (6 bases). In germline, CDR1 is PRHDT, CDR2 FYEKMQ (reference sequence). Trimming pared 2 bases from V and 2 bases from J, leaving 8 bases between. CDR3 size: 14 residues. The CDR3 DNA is TGTGCCAGCAGCTTAAGGGGGTTCACAGATACGCAGTATTTT. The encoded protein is CASSLRGFTDTQYF.

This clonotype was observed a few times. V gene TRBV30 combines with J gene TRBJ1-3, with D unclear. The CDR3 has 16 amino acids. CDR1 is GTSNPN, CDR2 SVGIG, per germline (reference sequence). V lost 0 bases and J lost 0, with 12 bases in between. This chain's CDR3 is CAWSVSVTSSGNTIYF. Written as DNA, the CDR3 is TGTGCCTGGAGTGTAAGCGTTACTAGCTCTGGAAACACCATATATTTT.

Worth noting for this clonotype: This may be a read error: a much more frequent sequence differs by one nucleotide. This chain's CDR3 is CAWSVPNTIYF. Here the CDR3 DNA reads TGTGCCTGGAGTGTACCCAACACCATATATTTT. This chain uses TRBV30 with TRBJ1-3; D gene uncertain. Germline V gene sequence: CDR1 GTSNPN, CDR2 SVGIG (reference sequence). This CDR3 is built from 11 residues. Trimming shortened V by 0 bases and J by 7 bases, and 4 bases separated the two germline ends.

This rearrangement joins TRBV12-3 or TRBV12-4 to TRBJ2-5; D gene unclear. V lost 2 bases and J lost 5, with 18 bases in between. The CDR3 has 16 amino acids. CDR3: CASSLWSQDPGETQYF. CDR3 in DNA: TGTGCCAGCAGTTTATGGTCCCAGGACCCTGGGGAGACCCAGTACTTC.

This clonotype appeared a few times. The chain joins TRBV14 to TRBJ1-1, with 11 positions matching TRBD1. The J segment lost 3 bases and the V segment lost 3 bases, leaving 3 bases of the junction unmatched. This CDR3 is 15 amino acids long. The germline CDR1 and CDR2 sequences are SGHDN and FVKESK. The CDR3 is CASSHGQGAYTEAFF. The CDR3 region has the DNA TGTGCCAGCAGCCATGGACAGGGGGCGTACACTGAAGCTTTCTTT.

The CDR3 DNA is TGTGCCAGCAGCCCCGGGACAGGGACCTACAATGAGCAGTTCTTC. This sequence encodes CASSPGTGTYNEQFF. The V gene is TRBV3-1, the J gene TRBJ2-1, with 9 bases that match TRBD1. CDR1 and CDR2 (germline): LGHDT, YNNKEL (reference sequence). Trimming removed 4 bases from V and 2 bases from J; junction bases left unmatched: 3. The CDR3 is made up of 15 amino acids.

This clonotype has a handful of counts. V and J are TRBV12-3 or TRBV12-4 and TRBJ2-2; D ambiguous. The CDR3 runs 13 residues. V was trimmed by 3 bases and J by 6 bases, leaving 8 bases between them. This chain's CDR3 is CASSLGYAGELFF. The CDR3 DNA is TGTGCCAGCAGTTTGGGCTACGCCGGGGAGCTGTTTTTT.

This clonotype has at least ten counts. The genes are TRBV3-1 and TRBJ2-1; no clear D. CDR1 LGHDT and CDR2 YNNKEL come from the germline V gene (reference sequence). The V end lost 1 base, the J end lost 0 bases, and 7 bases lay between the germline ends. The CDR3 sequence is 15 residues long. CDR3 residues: CASSQAVSSYNEQFF. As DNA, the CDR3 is TGTGCCAGCAGCCAAGCGGTCAGCTCCTACAATGAGCAGTTCTTC.